These 18 T cell receptor beta chains were sequenced from one sample in a study of blood T cell repertoires in COVID-19. Assay used: immunoSEQ multiplex PCR; TCRdb lists only in-frame clones, some missing. The sample holds about 240,000 clones, 80% to 90% seen once. What was sequenced was peripheral blood. The receptors shown here come from a man aged 55 to 70 with acute or convalescent COVID-19.

J is TRBJ2-5 and V is TRBV6-2 or TRBV6-3; 9 bases match TRBD1. CDR3 length: 20 residues. Looked up from germline, CDR1 is MNHEY and CDR2 is SVGEGT. V shed 4 bases and J 4 bases; nucleotides not matched to a gene: 22. This CDR3 reads CASSFDRGKYDPRGSETQYF. CDR3 coding DNA: TGTGCCAGCAGTTTTGACAGGGGGAAATACGACCCCCGGGGTTCAGAGACCCAGTACTTC.

The chain couples TRBV19 to TRBJ1-3, with 7 nucleotides matching TRBD1. There are 15 residues in the CDR3. The V gene's germline CDR1 is LNHDA and CDR2 SQIVND (reference sequence). J lost 6 bases, V lost 3 bases, and 8 bases had no gene match. This chain's CDR3 is CASSMGGQETNTIYF. For the CDR3, the DNA is TGTGCCAGTAGTATGGGCGGACAGGAGACAAACACCATATATTTT.

The rearrangement uses TRBV7-9 and TRBJ2-7, with D unclear. Trimming pared 6 bases from V and 0 bases from J, leaving 6 bases between. The CDR3 is 12 residues long. Germline V gene lookup returns CDR1 SEHNR and CDR2 FQNEAQ (reference sequence). CDR3 DNA: TGTGCCAGCAGTCCGAGCTCCTACGAGCAGTACTTC. Amino acid sequence: CASSPSSYEQYF.

This chain uses TRBV6-5 with TRBJ2-1; 7 nucleotides align to TRBD2. The CDR3 totals 14 residues. V shed 5 bases and J 6 bases; nucleotides not matched to a gene: 7. Germline loops: CDR1 MNHEY, CDR2 SVGAGI. CDR3 in amino acids: CASSSRDYLNEQFF. As DNA, the CDR3 is TGTGCCAGCAGTAGCCGGGACTATCTCAATGAGCAGTTCTTC.

The chain is built from TRBV2 and TRBJ1-4; 7 bases line up with TRBD1. V shed 10 bases and J 4 bases; nucleotides not matched to a gene: 9. The CDR3 has 14 amino acids. The germline V gene has CDR1 SNHLY and CDR2 FYNNEI. The CDR3 region has the DNA TGTGCCACCTCGACCGGGACAGATAATGAAAAACTGTTTTTT. Encoded protein: CATSTGTDNEKLFF.

This clone came up a few times. V is TRBV20-1 and J is TRBJ2-7, with TRBD2 identical over 10 bases. The trim removed 3 bases at V and 4 bases at J, leaving 12 bases unmatched. The CDR3 sequence is 16 residues long. From germline, CDR1 is DFQATT and CDR2 SNEGSKA (reference sequence). This CDR3 is CSASSTSGLPPYEQYF. In nucleotides, the CDR3 is TGCAGTGCTAGTTCGACTAGCGGGCTCCCACCTTACGAGCAGTACTTC.

This chain uses TRBV19 with TRBJ1-5, with D hard to call. The CDR3 sequence is 14 residues long. V shed 6 bases and J shed 6 bases, with 15 bases lying between them. Looked up from germline, CDR1 is LNHDA and CDR2 is SQIVND (reference sequence). The chain's CDR3 is CASSPAVKAQPQHF. The DNA for the CDR3 is TGTGCCAGTAGCCCGGCGGTCAAGGCTCAGCCCCAGCATTTT.

CDR3 in amino acids: CASSLRGSGREDGGELFF. The CDR3 DNA reads TGTGCCAGCTCACTCCGCGGTAGCGGGAGGGAAGACGGCGGGGAGCTGTTTTTT. The chain has TRBV18 and TRBJ2-2; 11 bases line up with TRBD2. The CDR3 consists of 18 residues. The V gene end was trimmed by 4 bases and the J gene end by 7 bases; junction bases not matched to a gene: 14. Germline CDR1 reads KGHSH; CDR2 reads LQKENI.

The V and J genes are TRBV5-1 and TRBJ1-1; D not certain. Trimming pared 2 bases from V and 0 bases from J, leaving 5 bases between. CDR1 SGHRS and CDR2 YFSETQ come from the germline V gene. The CDR3 runs to 13 residues. This CDR3 reads CASSLALNTEAFF. CDR3 coding DNA: TGCGCCAGCAGCTTAGCCTTGAACACTGAAGCTTTCTTT.

V usage is TRBV7-2 and J usage is TRBJ1-6; 7 nucleotides agree with TRBD1. The CDR3 totals 13 residues. Germline CDR1 SGHTA, CDR2 FQGNSA. The J segment lost 15 bases and the V segment lost 2 bases, leaving 7 bases of the junction unmatched. As DNA, the CDR3 is TGTGCCAGCAGCTTATTGGGCCGGGACAGCCTCCACTTT. Protein: CASSLLGRDSLHF.

V is TRBV11-3 and J is TRBJ2-7; 7 bases match TRBD2. The V segment lost 4 bases and the J segment 5 bases; nucleotides outside the gene matches: 5. CDR3 length: 13 residues. Germline loops: CDR1 SGHNT, CDR2 YENEEA. CDR3 sequence (DNA): TGTGCCAGCAGCTCCCGGACTAGTCACGAGCAGTACTTC. Translated, it gives CASSSRTSHEQYF.

The J gene is TRBJ2-7, the V gene TRBV9, with 7 bases that match TRBD1. Germline CDR1 reads SGDLS; CDR2 reads YYNGEE. The CDR3 spans 14 residues. Trimming at V came to 3 bases and at J to 2 bases, leaving 5 bases not matched to a gene. The CDR3 DNA sequence: TGTGCCAGCAGCGCAGGGACAGCGCCCTACGAGCAGTACTTC. It encodes CASSAGTAPYEQYF. The full variable domain, in which reference TRBV9 and TRBJ2-7 provide the parts outside the CDR3, is DSGVTQTPKHLITATGQRVTLRCSPRSGDLSVYWYQQSLDQGLQFLIQYYNGEERAKGNILERFSAQQFPDLHSELNLSSLELGDSALYFCASSAGTAPYEQYFGPGTRLTVT.

The DNA for the CDR3 is TGTGCCAGCACCCCGGACAGGGTCTCAGATGGGGCCAACGTCCTGACTTTC. Its translation: CASTPDRVSDGANVLTF. V usage is TRBV2 and J usage is TRBJ2-6, with TRBD1 matching over 8 bases. Trimming took 7 bases from V and 3 from J; bases not matched to a gene: 11. Germline V gives CDR1 SNHLY, CDR2 FYNNEI. The CDR3 consists of 17 residues.

This clone was found a few times. The rearrangement uses TRBV6-2 or TRBV6-3 and TRBJ2-3, with 9 bases fitting TRBD2. V gave up 0 bases and J gave up 6 bases; unmatched junction bases: 13. There are 18 residues in the CDR3. CDR1 MNHEY and CDR2 SVGEGT come from the germline V gene. CDR3 protein: CASSYSTGSGSLKDTQYF. In DNA, the CDR3 is TGTGCCAGCAGTTACTCCACGGGTAGCGGGAGTTTAAAGGATACGCAGTATTTT.

Remarks on this clone: Other DNA sequences in this sample translate to the same CDR3. The genes are TRBV19 and TRBJ1-1, with D hard to call. V lost 0 bases and J lost 3, with 8 bases in between. Germline lookup yields CDR1 LNHDA and CDR2 SQIVND (reference sequence). This CDR3 region has 14 residues. Written as DNA, the CDR3 is TGTGCCAGTAGTATAGATAGCTACTACACTGAAGCTTTCTTT. It encodes CASSIDSYYTEAFF.

The gene calls are TRBV7-8 and TRBJ2-7; D perhaps matches TRBD2 (5 bases). CDR1 is SGHVS and CDR2 is FQNEAQ in the germline V gene. Trimming pared 5 bases from V and 4 bases from J, leaving 9 bases between. CDR3 length equals 12 residues. CDR3 sequence reads: CASSPTGYEQYF. The CDR3 coding sequence is TGTGCCAGCAGCCCGACGGGGTACGAGCAGTACTTC. The full variable domain, its missing parts supplied by reference TRBV7-8 and TRBJ2-7, is GAGVSQSPRYKVAKRGQDVALRCDPISGHVSLFWYQQALGQGPEFLTYFQNEAQLDKSGLPSDRFFAERPEGSVSTLKIQRTQQEDSAVYLCASSPTGYEQYFGPGTRLTVT.

In this sample, this clone turned up once. J is TRBJ2-7 and V is TRBV7-9, with TRBD1 identical over 7 bases. The V gene's germline CDR1 is SEHNR and CDR2 FQNEAQ (reference sequence). The CDR3 consists of 14 residues. After removal of 5 bases from V and 4 bases from J, the junction contained 8 bases not matched to a gene. The CDR3 DNA reads TGTGCCAGCAGCCCTCCGGGACAGAGATACGAGCAGTACTTC. It is translated as CASSPPGQRYEQYF.

This clone was counted a few times. The V call is TRBV29-1, the J call TRBJ2-3; the D is unclear. The CDR3 has 13 amino acids. Trimming cost V 7 bases and J 0 bases, with 11 bases left between them. CDR1 and CDR2 from the germline V gene are SQVTM and ANQGSEA. CDR3 residues: CSADPGSTDTQYF. As DNA, the CDR3 is TGCAGCGCCGACCCGGGTAGCACAGATACGCAGTATTTT.